This T cell receptor (beta chain) was captured by sequencing in a study of cytomegalovirus exposure and HLA in healthy donors. Healthy bone marrow donors made up the donors. With 60 Vbeta and 13 Jbeta primers, the PCR was carried out. The method was immunoSEQ multiplex PCR; TCRdb's version includes in-frame clones alone and lacks a portion of them. Among about 150,000 clones listed, under 80% were seen once. The CDR3 totals 13 residues. Trimming stripped 6 bases from V and 4 bases from J, with 9 bases between. CDR1 and CDR2 (germline): MNHEY, SVGAGI. Study-wide results and caveats: The study recorded over 150 TCR beta chains that were cytomegalovirus-associated.

Points on this clone: Its matching antigen is unknown.

This chain links TRBV6-5 with TRBJ2-2; no clear D. The receptor was derived from a man aged 25 to 45 in good health and CMV-seronegative. What was sequenced was PBMCs. In DNA, the CDR3 is TGTGCCAGCAGCCCTTCCCCCACCGGGGAGCTGTTTTTT. Its protein is CASSPSPTGELFF.